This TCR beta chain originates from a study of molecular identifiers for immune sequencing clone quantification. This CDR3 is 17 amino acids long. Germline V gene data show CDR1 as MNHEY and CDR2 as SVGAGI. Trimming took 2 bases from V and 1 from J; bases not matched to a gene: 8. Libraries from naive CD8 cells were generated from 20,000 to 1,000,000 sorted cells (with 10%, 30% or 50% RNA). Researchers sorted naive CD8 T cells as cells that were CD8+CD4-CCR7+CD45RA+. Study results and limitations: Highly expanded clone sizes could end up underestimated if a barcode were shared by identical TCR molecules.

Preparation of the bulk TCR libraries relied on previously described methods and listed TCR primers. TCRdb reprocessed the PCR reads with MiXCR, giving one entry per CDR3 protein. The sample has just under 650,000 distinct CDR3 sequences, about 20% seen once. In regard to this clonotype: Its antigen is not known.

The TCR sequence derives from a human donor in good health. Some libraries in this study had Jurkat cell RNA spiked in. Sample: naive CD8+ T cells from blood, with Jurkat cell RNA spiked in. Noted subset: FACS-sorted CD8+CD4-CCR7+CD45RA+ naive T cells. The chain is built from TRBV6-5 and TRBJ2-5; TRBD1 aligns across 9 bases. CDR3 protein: CASSYRDRVVSQETQYF. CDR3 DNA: TGTGCCAGCAGTTACCGGGACAGGGTTGTCTCCCAAGAGACCCAGTACTTC.